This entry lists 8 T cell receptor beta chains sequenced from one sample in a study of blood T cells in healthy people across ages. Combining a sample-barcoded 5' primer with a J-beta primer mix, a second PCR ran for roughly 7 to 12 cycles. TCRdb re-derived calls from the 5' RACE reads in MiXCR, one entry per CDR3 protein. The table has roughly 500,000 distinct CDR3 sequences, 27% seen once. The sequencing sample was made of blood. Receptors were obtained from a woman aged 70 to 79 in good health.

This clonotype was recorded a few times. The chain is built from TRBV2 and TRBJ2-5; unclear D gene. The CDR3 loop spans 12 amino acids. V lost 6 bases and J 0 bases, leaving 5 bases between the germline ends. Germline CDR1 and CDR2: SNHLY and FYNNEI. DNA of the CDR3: TGTGCCAGCAGAATCTACCAAGAGACCCAGTACTTC. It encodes CASRIYQETQYF. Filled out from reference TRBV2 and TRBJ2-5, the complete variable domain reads EPEVTQTPSHQVTQMGQEVILRCVPISNHLYFYWYRQILGQKVEFLVSFYNNEISEKSEIFDDQFSVERPDGSNFTLKIRSTKLEDSAMYFCASRIYQETQYFGPGTRLLVL.

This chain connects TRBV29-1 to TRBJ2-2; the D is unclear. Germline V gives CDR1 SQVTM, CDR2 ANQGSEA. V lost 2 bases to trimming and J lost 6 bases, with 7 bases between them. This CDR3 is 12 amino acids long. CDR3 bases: TGCAGCGTTGAAAGTAAGGCCGGGGAGCTGTTTTTT. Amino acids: CSVESKAGELFF.

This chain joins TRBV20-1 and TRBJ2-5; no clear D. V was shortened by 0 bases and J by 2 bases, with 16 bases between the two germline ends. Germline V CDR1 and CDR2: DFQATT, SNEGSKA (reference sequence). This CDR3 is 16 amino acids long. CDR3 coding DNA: TGCAGTGCTAGAGACTATACCGGAATAGATCAAGAGACCCAGTACTTC. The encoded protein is CSARDYTGIDQETQYF.

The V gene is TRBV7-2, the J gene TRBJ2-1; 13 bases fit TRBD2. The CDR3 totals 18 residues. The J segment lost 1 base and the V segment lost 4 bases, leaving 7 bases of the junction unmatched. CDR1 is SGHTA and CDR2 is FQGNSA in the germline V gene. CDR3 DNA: TGTGCCAGCAGCTCACTAGCGGGGGGGCAGATTTCCTACAATGAGCAGTTCTTC. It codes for CASSSLAGGQISYNEQFF.

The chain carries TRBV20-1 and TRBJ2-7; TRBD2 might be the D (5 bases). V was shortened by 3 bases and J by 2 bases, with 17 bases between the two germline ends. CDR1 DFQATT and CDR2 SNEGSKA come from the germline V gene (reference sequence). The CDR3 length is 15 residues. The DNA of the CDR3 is TGCAGTGCTAGGGGTGTAGCGAGCGGAGCCTACGAGCAGTACTTC. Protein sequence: CSARGVASGAYEQYF.

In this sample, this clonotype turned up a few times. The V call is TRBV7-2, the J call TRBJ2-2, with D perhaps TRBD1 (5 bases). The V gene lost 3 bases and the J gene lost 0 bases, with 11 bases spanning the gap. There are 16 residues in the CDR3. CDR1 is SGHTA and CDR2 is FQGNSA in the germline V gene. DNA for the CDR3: TGTGCCAGCAGCTTGCCCAGGGCCGCGAACACCGGGGAGCTGTTTTTT. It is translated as CASSLPRAANTGELFF.

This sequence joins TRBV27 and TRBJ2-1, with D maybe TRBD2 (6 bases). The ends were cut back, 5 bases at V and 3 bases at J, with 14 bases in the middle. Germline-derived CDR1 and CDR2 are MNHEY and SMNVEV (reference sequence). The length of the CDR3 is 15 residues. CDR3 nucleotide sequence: TGTGCCAGCAGTCTCCGACTAGGGATCTACAATGAGCAGTTCTTC. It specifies CASSLRLGIYNEQFF.

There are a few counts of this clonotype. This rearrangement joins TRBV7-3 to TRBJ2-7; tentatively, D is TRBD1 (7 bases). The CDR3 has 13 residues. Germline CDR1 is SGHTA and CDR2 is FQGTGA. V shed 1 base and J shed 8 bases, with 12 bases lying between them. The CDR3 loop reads CASSLRQGGQQYF. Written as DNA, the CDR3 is TGTGCCAGCAGCTTAAGACAGGGAGGACAGCAGTACTTC.